One and the same sample provided the 26 T cell receptor beta chains below, sequenced in a study of blood T cell repertoires in COVID-19. TCRdb's table, derived via immunoSEQ multiplex PCR, lists solely in-frame clones and lacks some. Altogether 140,000 to 150,000 clones are present, around 84% being singletons, with the ten largest covering approximately 5%. Material: peripheral blood. These receptors originate from a human donor in a cohort sampled during active COVID-19.

The CDR3 DNA sequence: TGTGCCTGGAGCCCGAAGTCGGGGGGACCTCGCGAGCAGTACTTC. Translating it yields CAWSPKSGGPREQYF. The chain links TRBV30 to TRBJ2-7; TRBD2 matches 7 bases. The CDR3 is 15 residues long. Germline V CDR1 and CDR2: GTSNPN, SVGIG (reference sequence). V dropped 3 bases and J dropped 6; count of bases not matched to a gene: 14.

The chain joins TRBV29-1 to TRBJ1-1, with D possibly TRBD1 on 6 matching bases. The V gene's germline CDR1 is SQVTM and CDR2 ANQGSEA. The CDR3 consists of 12 residues. The V end lost 4 bases, the J end lost 5 bases, and 11 bases lay between the germline ends. The CDR3 spells CSVGGGGTEAFF. CDR3 nucleotides: TGCAGCGTTGGAGGGGGGGGAACTGAAGCTTTCTTT.

CDR3 nucleotides: TGTGCCAGCAGCCCATCCCGGGGGGTTTCCAAAAACATTCAGTACTTC. This sequence encodes CASSPSRGVSKNIQYF. The chain couples TRBV7-2 to TRBJ2-4; 7 positions match TRBD2. Germline V CDR1 and CDR2: SGHTA, FQGNSA. Germline trimming cut 5 bases from V and 2 bases from J; bases unmatched to any gene: 9. The CDR3 extends over 16 amino acids.

By frequency in the sample, this clone is medium-sized. The chain carries TRBV5-1 and TRBJ2-3; D is perhaps TRBD2 (5 bases). CDR3 size: 16 residues. Between the trimmed V and J ends, which lost 0 bases and 2 bases, there was a span of 13 bases. CDR1 is SGHRS and CDR2 is YFSETQ in the germline V gene. CDR3 sequence: CASSLGTLSLTDTQYF. CDR3 sequence (DNA): TGCGCCAGCAGCTTGGGGACTCTTTCCCTCACAGATACGCAGTATTTT.

This clone was found once. The chain has TRBV28 and TRBJ1-4; 10 bases agree with TRBD1. The J segment lost 8 bases and the V segment lost 5 bases, leaving 8 bases of the junction unmatched. Germline CDR1 is MDHEN and CDR2 is SYDVKM. The CDR3 consists of 15 residues. In nucleotides, the CDR3 is TGTGCCAGCAGTGATCGGACAGGGGGTAAGGAAAAACTGTTTTTT. It encodes CASSDRTGGKEKLFF. Filled out from reference TRBV28 and TRBJ1-4, the complete variable domain reads DVKVTQSSRYLVKRTGEKVFLECVQDMDHENMFWYRQDPGLGLRLIYFSYDVKMKEKGDIPEGYSVSREKKERFSLILESASTNQTSMYLCASSDRTGGKEKLFFGSGTQLSVL.

V usage is TRBV13 and J usage is TRBJ2-5; tentative D call: TRBD1 (5 bases). CDR3 length: 12 residues. In germline, CDR1 is PRHDT, CDR2 FYEKMQ (reference sequence). V lost 5 bases and J lost 10, with 14 bases in between. CDR3 loop: CASSPRGSVQYF. The CDR3 coding sequence is TGTGCCAGCAGCCCTAGGGGCAGTGTCCAGTACTTC.

The rearrangement links TRBV9 to TRBJ2-1, with 9 bases that match TRBD2. Germline CDR1 SGDLS, CDR2 YYNGEE. The CDR3 contains 19 residues. V lost 0 bases and J lost 5; bases outside the gene matches: 15. The CDR3 region is CASSVAMGLAAMQNNEQFF. In DNA form, the CDR3 reads TGTGCCAGCAGCGTAGCTATGGGACTAGCCGCGATGCAGAACAATGAGCAGTTCTTC.

CDR3 sequence: CAIRDDRDTEAFF. Here the CDR3 DNA reads TGTGCCATCAGAGATGACAGGGACACTGAAGCTTTCTTT. The genes are TRBV10-3 and TRBJ1-1; 7 bases fit TRBD1. The J segment lost 3 bases and the V segment lost 6 bases, leaving 4 bases of the junction unmatched. CDR1 and CDR2 (germline): ENHRY, SYGVKD. The CDR3 extends over 13 amino acids.

The rearrangement links TRBV2 to TRBJ1-5; no reliable D call. The germline V gene has CDR1 SNHLY and CDR2 FYNNEI. The ends were cut back, 6 bases at V and 6 bases at J, with 15 bases in the middle. CDR3 length: 14 amino acids. The CDR3 region has the DNA TGTGCCAGCAGCCAAATTCTCGCGGGTCAGCCCCAGCATTTT. Translation: CASSQILAGQPQHF.

The chain couples TRBV11-3 to TRBJ2-3, with D perhaps TRBD2 (5 bases). The ends were cut back, 4 bases at V and 2 bases at J, with 7 bases in the middle. Germline V gene sequence: CDR1 SGHNT, CDR2 YENEEA. This CDR3 is 13 amino acids long. CDR3: CASSSRDTDTQYF. CDR3 DNA: TGTGCCAGCAGCTCCCGGGACACAGATACGCAGTATTTT.

This chain links TRBV28 with TRBJ1-1, with D uncertain. Germline CDR1 is MDHEN and CDR2 is SYDVKM. The CDR3 consists of 13 residues. Trimming cost V 6 bases and J 0 bases, with 8 bases left between them. DNA of the CDR3: TGTGCCAGCAGGTGGAGCATGAACACTGAAGCTTTCTTT. Amino acid sequence: CASRWSMNTEAFF.

This chain uses TRBV18 with TRBJ1-1; TRBD1 is a possible D gene (6 bases). Trimming left V 0 bases short and J 4 bases short, with 9 bases between. Germline CDR1 is KGHSH and CDR2 is LQKENI. The CDR3 loop spans 14 amino acids. CDR3 in amino acids: CASSPPIGGTEAFF. The CDR3 DNA reads TGTGCCAGCTCACCACCGATAGGGGGCACTGAAGCTTTCTTT.

The V and J genes are TRBV7-9 and TRBJ2-1; D gene ambiguous. Germline V gene data show CDR1 as SEHNR and CDR2 as FQNEAQ (reference sequence). V lost 5 bases and J lost 5, with 10 bases in between. The CDR3 runs to 13 residues. CDR3 amino acids: CASSTQNNNEQFF. CDR3 sequence (DNA): TGTGCCAGCAGCACCCAGAACAACAATGAGCAGTTCTTC.

V usage is TRBV25-1 and J usage is TRBJ2-6, with D perhaps TRBD1 (6 bases). The CDR3 is made up of 15 amino acids. Germline V lookup: CDR1 MGHDK, CDR2 SYGVNS. Trimming stripped 1 base from V and 4 bases from J, with 8 bases between. For the CDR3, the DNA is TGTGCCAGCAGTGAATCAGGGGCCGGGGCCAACGTCCTGACTTTC. It translates to CASSESGAGANVLTF. Drawing the rest from reference TRBV25-1 and TRBJ2-6, the complete variable domain is EADIYQTPRYLVIGTGKKITLECSQTMGHDKMYWYQQDPGMELHLIHYSYGVNSTEKGDLSSESTVSRIRTEHFPLTLESARPSHTSQYLCASSESGAGANVLTFGAGSRLTVL.

This clone has just a few counts. The chain uses TRBV18 and TRBJ2-1; the D gene is possibly TRBD2 (5 bases). The CDR3 runs 14 residues. CDR1 and CDR2 (germline): KGHSH, LQKENI. Trimming took off 5 bases at V and 6 bases at J, with 14 bases between the two ends. CDR3 sequence: CASSTGLTSNEQFF. The CDR3, as DNA: TGTGCCAGCTCAACCGGACTCACCAGCAATGAGCAGTTCTTC.

This chain connects TRBV5-1 to TRBJ2-6; 12 bases align to TRBD1. Unmatched junction bases numbered 6, after V lost 3 bases and J lost 2 bases. This CDR3 has 18 amino acids. CDR1 is SGHRS and CDR2 is YFSETQ in the germline V gene. CDR3 coding DNA: TGCGCCAGCAGCTATATGGGACAGGGGGCGACTGGGGCCAACGTCCTGACTTTC. Encoded protein: CASSYMGQGATGANVLTF. Together with reference TRBV5-1 and TRBJ2-6, the CDR3 gives the full variable domain: KAGVTQTPRYLIKTRGQQVTLSCSPISGHRSVSWYQQTPGQGLQFLFEYFSETQRNKGNFPGRFSGRQFSNSRSEMNVSTLELGDSALYLCASSYMGQGATGANVLTFGAGSRLTVL.

The chain couples TRBV19 to TRBJ1-1, with TRBD1 identical over 7 bases. Germline-derived CDR1 and CDR2 are LNHDA and SQIVND (reference sequence). The CDR3 extends over 14 amino acids. J lost 7 bases, V lost 6 bases, and 11 bases had no gene match. CDR3 sequence reads: CASSLQGTGGEAFF. The CDR3 DNA is TGTGCCAGTAGCCTACAGGGGACCGGGGGTGAAGCTTTCTTT.

The CDR3 is CASSQEYGRTSRSGNTIYF. Written as DNA, the CDR3 is TGTGCCAGCAGCCAAGAGTATGGACGGACATCACGCTCTGGAAACACCATATATTTT. The genes are TRBV4-2 and TRBJ1-3; tentatively, D is TRBD1 (5 bases). Trimming took off 0 bases at V and 0 bases at J, with 18 bases between the two ends. Germline CDR1 is LGHNA and CDR2 is YNFKEQ. The CDR3 runs to 19 residues.

The V gene is TRBV19, the J gene TRBJ1-6, with TRBD1 matching 7 bases. V dropped 5 bases and J dropped 10; count of bases not matched to a gene: 5. This CDR3 has 13 amino acids. Germline-derived CDR1 and CDR2 are LNHDA and SQIVND (reference sequence). The CDR3 protein is CASSETGRSPLHF. The CDR3 DNA follows: TGTGCCAGTAGTGAGACAGGGAGATCACCCCTCCACTTT.

The rearrangement joins TRBV5-1 to TRBJ2-6; D might be TRBD1 (6 bases). Germline V gene lookup returns CDR1 SGHRS and CDR2 YFSETQ. This CDR3 comprises 16 residues. V shed 4 bases and J shed 0 bases, with 11 bases lying between them. The CDR3 DNA follows: TGCGCCAGCAGCCTCCAACAGGGCTCTGGGGCCAACGTCCTGACTTTC. Translation: CASSLQQGSGANVLTF.

This chain connects TRBV11-2 to TRBJ2-7; D is ambiguous. Trimming cost V 6 bases and J 4 bases, with 7 bases left between them. Germline CDR1 and CDR2: SGHAT and FQNNGV. This CDR3 contains 11 residues. Here the CDR3 DNA reads TGTGCCAGCAGTAAGGAGTACGAGCAGTACGTC. As protein: CASSKEYEQYV.

The chain joins TRBV6-5 to TRBJ2-1; 7 bases match TRBD1. CDR3 length: 15 residues. The V and J ends lost 6 bases and 12 bases, in that order; junction bases with no gene match: 17. Germline lookup yields CDR1 MNHEY and CDR2 SVGAGI. The CDR3 reads CASSPNPDRFGGQFF. For the CDR3, the DNA is TGTGCCAGCAGCCCCAACCCGGACAGGTTTGGGGGGCAGTTCTTC.

The rearrangement links TRBV5-5 to TRBJ1-1, with 8 positions matching TRBD1. CDR1 and CDR2 (germline): SGHKS, YYEKEE (reference sequence). This CDR3 is built from 14 residues. Trimming took 3 bases from V and 3 from J; bases not matched to a gene: 4. CDR3 amino acids: CASSSRGLDTEAFF. The CDR3 DNA sequence: TGTGCCAGCAGCTCCAGGGGGCTTGACACTGAAGCTTTCTTT.

The chain uses TRBV5-1 and TRBJ1-6, with D hard to call. V shed 5 bases and J shed 0 bases, with 9 bases lying between them. The V gene's germline CDR1 is SGHRS and CDR2 YFSETQ. The length of the CDR3 is 15 residues. In DNA form, the CDR3 reads TGCGCCAGCAGAATAGTGAGCTCCTATAATTCACCCCTCCACTTT. Protein sequence: CASRIVSSYNSPLHF.

The chain joins TRBV18 to TRBJ2-1; the match to TRBD1 covers 7 bases. The CDR3 totals 15 residues. CDR1 and CDR2 (germline): KGHSH, LQKENI. The V gene end was trimmed by 6 bases and the J gene end by 4 bases; junction bases not matched to a gene: 9. In nucleotides, the CDR3 is TGTGCCAGCTCTCCCCTACAGGGGTCTTACAATGAGCAGTTCTTC. Residues: CASSPLQGSYNEQFF.

Only one count was recorded for this clone. The chain recombines TRBV6-5 with TRBJ1-1; 7 bases line up with TRBD1. CDR1 MNHEY and CDR2 SVGAGI come from the germline V gene. Germline trimming cut 7 bases from V and 7 bases from J; bases unmatched to any gene: 12. The CDR3 has 14 residues. The CDR3 here is CASKATGIVDEAFF. As DNA, the CDR3 is TGTGCCAGCAAAGCGACAGGGATTGTTGATGAAGCTTTCTTT.